The T cell receptor beta chain described here comes from a study of shared clonotypes between healthy human individuals. Per the germline V gene, CDR1 is KGHSH and CDR2 is LQKENI. The CDR3 consists of 15 residues. Trimming cost V 2 bases and J 4 bases, with 14 bases left between them. All donors qualified as healthy HIV-negative adults and had experienced no recent acute infections or vaccinations. TCRdb's table, derived via immunoSEQ multiplex PCR, lists solely in-frame clones and lacks some. The table includes about 490,000 clones, about 80% detected once. The specimen sequenced was PBMCs. V gene TRBV18 combines with J gene TRBJ1-2; a weak D match, TRBD1 (5 bases). This receptor was taken from a middle-aged woman in good health. Some clones in this sample may be carry-over from other donors' samples. The CDR3 bases are TGTGCCAGCTCACCAAGTTCCGGGGACGCCTATGGCTACACCTTC. Its protein is CASSPSSGDAYGYTF. The full variable domain, rest sourced from reference TRBV18 and TRBJ1-2, is NAGVMQNPRHLVRRRGQEARLRCSPMKGHSHVYWYRQLPEEGLKFMVYLQKENIIDESGMPKERFSAEFPKEGPSILRIQQVVRGDSAAYFCASSPSSGDAYGYTFGSGTRLTVV.